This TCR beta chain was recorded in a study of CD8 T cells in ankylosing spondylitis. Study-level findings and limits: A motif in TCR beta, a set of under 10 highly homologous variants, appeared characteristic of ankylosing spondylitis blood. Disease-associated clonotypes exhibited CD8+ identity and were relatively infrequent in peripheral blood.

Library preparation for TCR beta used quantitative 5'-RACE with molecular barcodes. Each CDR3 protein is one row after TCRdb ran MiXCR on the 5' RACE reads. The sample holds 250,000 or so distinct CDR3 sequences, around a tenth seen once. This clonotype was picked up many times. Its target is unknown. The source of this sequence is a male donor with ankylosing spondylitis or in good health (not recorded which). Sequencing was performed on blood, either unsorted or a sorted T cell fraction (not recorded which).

The CDR3 nucleotides read TGTGCCAGCAGTGACGACAGGCTACTAGCCAAAAACATTCAGTACTTC. It codes for CASSDDRLLAKNIQYF. J is TRBJ2-4 and V is TRBV27; TRBD1 might be the D (6 bases). Germline V gene data show CDR1 as MNHEY and CDR2 as SMNVEV (reference sequence). This CDR3 comprises 16 residues. Trimming removed 5 bases at V and 0 bases at J, with 14 bases between.